Only a few counts were recorded for the clone carrying this T cell receptor beta chain. This entry comes from a study of blood T cell repertoires in COVID-19. Authors' processing steps: Nucleated cell counts were estimated from reference gene primer amplification. Profiling relied on immunoSEQ multiplex PCR, and the TCRdb table lists in-frame clones only, not all of them. That table furnishes V, J and clone size, whereas the DNA furnished D and trimming. The table has under 75,000 clones, approximately 84% seen once. Germline V lookup: CDR1 KGHSH, CDR2 LQKENI. The V gene end was trimmed by 3 bases and the J gene end by 0 bases; junction bases not matched to a gene: 5. This CDR3 region has 15 residues.

The sample consisted of peripheral blood. V gene TRBV18 combines with J gene TRBJ2-7; 7 bases are shared with TRBD1. The source is a man aged 55 to 70 with COVID-19, enrolled during active disease. The CDR3: CASSPTTGNSYEQYF. The DNA for the CDR3 is TGTGCCAGCTCACCGACGACAGGGAACTCCTACGAGCAGTACTTC. Full variable domain (missing parts from reference TRBV18 and TRBJ2-7): NAGVMQNPRHLVRRRGQEARLRCSPMKGHSHVYWYRQLPEEGLKFMVYLQKENIIDESGMPKERFSAEFPKEGPSILRIQQVVRGDSAAYFCASSPTTGNSYEQYFGPGTRLTVT.